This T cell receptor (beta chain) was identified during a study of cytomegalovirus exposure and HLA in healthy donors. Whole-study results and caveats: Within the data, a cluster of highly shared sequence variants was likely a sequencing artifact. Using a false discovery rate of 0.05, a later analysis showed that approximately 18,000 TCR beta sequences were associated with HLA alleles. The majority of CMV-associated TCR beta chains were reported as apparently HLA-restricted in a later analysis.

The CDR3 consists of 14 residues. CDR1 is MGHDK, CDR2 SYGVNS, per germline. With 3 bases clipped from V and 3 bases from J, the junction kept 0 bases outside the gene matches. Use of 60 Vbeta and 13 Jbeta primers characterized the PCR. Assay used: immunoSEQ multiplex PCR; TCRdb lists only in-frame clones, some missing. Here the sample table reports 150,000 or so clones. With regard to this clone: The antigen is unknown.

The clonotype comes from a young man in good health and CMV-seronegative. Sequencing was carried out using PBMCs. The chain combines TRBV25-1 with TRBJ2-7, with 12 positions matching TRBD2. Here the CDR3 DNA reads TGTGCCAGCAGTGAGACTAGCGGGAGCTACGAGCAGTACTTC. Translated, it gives CASSETSGSYEQYF.